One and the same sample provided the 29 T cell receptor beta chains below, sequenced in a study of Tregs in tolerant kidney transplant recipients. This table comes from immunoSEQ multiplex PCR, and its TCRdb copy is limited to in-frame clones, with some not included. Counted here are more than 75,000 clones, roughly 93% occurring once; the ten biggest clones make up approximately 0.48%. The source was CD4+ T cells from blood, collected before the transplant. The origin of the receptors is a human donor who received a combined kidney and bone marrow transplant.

CDR3 in DNA: TGTGCCAGCAGCTCCGGAGGGTTCTCCTACAATGAGCAGTTCTTC. This gives the protein CASSSGGFSYNEQFF. This chain uses TRBV7-6 with TRBJ2-1; possible D gene TRBD2, 6 bases. The CDR3 has 15 residues. Germline loops: CDR1 SGHVS, CDR2 FNYEAQ. The V end lost 4 bases, the J end lost 0 bases, and 10 bases lay between the germline ends.

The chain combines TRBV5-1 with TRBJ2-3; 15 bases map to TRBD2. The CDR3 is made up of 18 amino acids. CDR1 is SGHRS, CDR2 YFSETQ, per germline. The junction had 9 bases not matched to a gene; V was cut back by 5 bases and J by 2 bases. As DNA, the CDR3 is TGCGCCAGCAGTCTCGGACTAGCGGGGGGGCGTTTCACAGATACGCAGTATTTT. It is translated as CASSLGLAGGRFTDTQYF.

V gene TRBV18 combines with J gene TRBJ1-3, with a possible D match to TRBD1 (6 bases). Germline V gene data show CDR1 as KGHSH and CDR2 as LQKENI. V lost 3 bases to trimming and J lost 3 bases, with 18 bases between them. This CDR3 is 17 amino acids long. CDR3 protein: CASSPPLGAANGNTIYF. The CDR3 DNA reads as TGTGCCAGCTCACCGCCCCTGGGGGCAGCGAATGGAAACACCATATATTTT.

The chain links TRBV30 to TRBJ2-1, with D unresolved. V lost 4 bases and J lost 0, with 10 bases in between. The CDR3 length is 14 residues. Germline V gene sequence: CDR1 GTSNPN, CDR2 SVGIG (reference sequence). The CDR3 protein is CAWTGHSSYNEQFF. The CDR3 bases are TGTGCCTGGACAGGTCACAGCTCCTACAATGAGCAGTTCTTC.

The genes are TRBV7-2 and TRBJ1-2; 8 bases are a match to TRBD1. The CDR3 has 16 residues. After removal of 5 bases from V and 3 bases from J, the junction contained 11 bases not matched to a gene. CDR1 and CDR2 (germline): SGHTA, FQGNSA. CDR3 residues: CASSTQGALMYYGYTF. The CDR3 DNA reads TGTGCCAGCAGCACTCAGGGGGCCCTGATGTACTATGGCTACACCTTC.

This chain's CDR3 is CASSFGRGFHEQYF. CDR3 coding DNA: TGTGCCAGCAGCTTTGGGCGGGGGTTCCACGAGCAGTACTTC. The chain combines TRBV7-2 with TRBJ2-7, with 7 bases fitting TRBD2. V shed 3 bases and J 5 bases; nucleotides not matched to a gene: 7. This CDR3 is 14 amino acids long. Germline V gene lookup returns CDR1 SGHTA and CDR2 FQGNSA.

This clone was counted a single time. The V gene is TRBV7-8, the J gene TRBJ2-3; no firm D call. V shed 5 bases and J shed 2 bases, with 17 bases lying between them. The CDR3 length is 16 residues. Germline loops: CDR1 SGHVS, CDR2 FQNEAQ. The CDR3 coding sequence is TGTGCCAGCAGCGCCGCACCGCAGACTTCCACAGATACGCAGTATTTT. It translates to CASSAAPQTSTDTQYF.

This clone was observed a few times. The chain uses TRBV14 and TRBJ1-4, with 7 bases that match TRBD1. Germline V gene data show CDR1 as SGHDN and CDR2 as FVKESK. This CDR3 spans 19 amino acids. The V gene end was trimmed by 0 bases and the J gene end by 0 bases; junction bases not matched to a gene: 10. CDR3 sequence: CASSQDPQLGQATNEKLFF. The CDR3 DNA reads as TGTGCCAGCAGCCAAGACCCCCAACTCGGACAGGCAACTAATGAAAAACTGTTTTTT.

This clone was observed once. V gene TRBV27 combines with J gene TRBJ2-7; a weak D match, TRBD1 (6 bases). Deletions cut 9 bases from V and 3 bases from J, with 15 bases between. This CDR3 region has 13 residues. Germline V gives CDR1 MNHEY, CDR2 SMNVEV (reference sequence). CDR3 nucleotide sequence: TGTGCCAGTTCAAAACAGGGTTTCTACGAGCAGTACTTC. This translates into CASSKQGFYEQYF.

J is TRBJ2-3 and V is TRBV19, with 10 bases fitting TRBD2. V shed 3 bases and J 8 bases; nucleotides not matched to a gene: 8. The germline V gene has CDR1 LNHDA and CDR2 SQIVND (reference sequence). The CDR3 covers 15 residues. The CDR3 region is CASSILAGEMATQYF. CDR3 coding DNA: TGTGCCAGTAGTATTCTAGCGGGAGAGATGGCTACGCAGTATTTT.

The CDR3 sequence: CASGLLAGDIDTQYF. As DNA, the CDR3 is TGTGCCAGCGGCCTGCTAGCGGGGGATATAGATACGCAGTATTTT. V and J are TRBV28 and TRBJ2-3; 10 bases agree with TRBD2. The CDR3 consists of 15 residues. Germline CDR1 is MDHEN and CDR2 is SYDVKM. Losses at the gene ends were 8 bases for V and 5 bases for J; bases not matched to a gene: 10. The whole variable domain, filled in from reference TRBV28 and TRBJ2-3, reads DVKVTQSSRYLVKRTGEKVFLECVQDMDHENMFWYRQDPGLGLRLIYFSYDVKMKEKGDIPEGYSVSREKKERFSLILESASTNQTSMYLCASGLLAGDIDTQYFGPGTRLTVL.

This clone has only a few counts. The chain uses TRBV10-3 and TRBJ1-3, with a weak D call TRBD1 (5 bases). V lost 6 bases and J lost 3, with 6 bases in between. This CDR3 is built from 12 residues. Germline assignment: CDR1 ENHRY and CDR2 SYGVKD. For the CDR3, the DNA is TGTGCCATCAGGACAGATGGAAACACCATATATTTT. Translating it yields CAIRTDGNTIYF.

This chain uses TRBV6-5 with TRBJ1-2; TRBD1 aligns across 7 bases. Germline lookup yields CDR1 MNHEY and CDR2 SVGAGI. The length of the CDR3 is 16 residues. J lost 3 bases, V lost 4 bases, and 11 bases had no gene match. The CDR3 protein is CASSSYTGADYYGYTF. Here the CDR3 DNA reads TGTGCCAGCAGTTCTTACACAGGGGCCGACTACTATGGCTACACCTTC.

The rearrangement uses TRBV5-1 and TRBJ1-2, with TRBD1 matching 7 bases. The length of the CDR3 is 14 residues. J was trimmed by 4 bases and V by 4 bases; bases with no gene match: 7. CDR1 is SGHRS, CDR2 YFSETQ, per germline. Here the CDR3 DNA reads TGCGCCAGCAGCCCCGCACAGGGGAGCTATGGCTACACCTTC. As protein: CASSPAQGSYGYTF.

CDR3 amino acids: CASSRDYPPEAFF. The CDR3 coding sequence is TGTGCCAGCAGCAGAGACTACCCACCTGAAGCTTTCTTT. The V call is TRBV9, the J call TRBJ1-1; the D is unclear. Trimming took 4 bases from V and 6 from J, leaving 13 bases between them. Germline CDR1 and CDR2: SGDLS and YYNGEE. The CDR3 consists of 13 residues.

CDR3 sequence: CAWSVGGSGNEQFF. Here the CDR3 DNA reads TGTGCCTGGAGTGTGGGAGGGTCCGGCAATGAGCAGTTCTTC. The chain is built from TRBV30 and TRBJ2-1, with 7 bases that match TRBD2. The CDR3 loop spans 14 amino acids. Germline V gene sequence: CDR1 GTSNPN, CDR2 SVGIG (reference sequence). V shed 0 bases, J shed 6 bases, and the junction held 5 bases outside the gene matches.

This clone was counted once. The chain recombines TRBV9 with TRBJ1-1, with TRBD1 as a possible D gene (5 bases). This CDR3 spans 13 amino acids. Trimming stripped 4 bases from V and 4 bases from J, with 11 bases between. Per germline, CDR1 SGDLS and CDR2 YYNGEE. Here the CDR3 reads CASSQQGGTEAFF. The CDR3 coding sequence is TGTGCCAGCAGCCAGCAGGGTGGCACTGAAGCTTTCTTT.

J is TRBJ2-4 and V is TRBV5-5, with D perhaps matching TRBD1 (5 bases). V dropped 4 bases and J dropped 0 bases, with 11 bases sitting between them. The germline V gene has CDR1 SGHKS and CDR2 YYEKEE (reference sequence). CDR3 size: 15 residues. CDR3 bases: TGTGCCAGCAGCCCCGACAGCCTAGCCAAAAACATTCAGTACTTC. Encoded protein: CASSPDSLAKNIQYF. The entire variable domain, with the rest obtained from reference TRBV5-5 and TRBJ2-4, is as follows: DAGVTQSPTHLIKTRGQQVTLRCSPISGHKSVSWYQQVLGQGPQFIFQYYEKEERGRGNFPDRFSARQFPNYSSELNVNALLLGDSALYLCASSPDSLAKNIQYFGAGTRLSVL.

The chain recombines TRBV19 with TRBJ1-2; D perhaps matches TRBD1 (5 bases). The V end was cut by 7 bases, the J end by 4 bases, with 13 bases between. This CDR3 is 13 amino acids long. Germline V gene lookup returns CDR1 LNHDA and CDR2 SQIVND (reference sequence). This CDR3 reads CASTYDRLYGYTF. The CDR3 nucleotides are TGTGCCAGTACTTACGACAGACTCTATGGCTACACCTTC.

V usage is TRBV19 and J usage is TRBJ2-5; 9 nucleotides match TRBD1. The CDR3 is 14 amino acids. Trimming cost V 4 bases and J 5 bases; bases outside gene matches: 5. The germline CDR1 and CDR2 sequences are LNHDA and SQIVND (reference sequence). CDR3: CASSTRTGVETQYF. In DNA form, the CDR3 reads TGTGCCAGTAGTACGCGGACAGGGGTGGAGACCCAGTACTTC.

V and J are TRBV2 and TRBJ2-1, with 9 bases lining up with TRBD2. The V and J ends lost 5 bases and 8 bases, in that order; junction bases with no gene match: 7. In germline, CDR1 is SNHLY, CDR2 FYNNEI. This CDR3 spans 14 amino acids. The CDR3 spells CASSRGGGADEQFF. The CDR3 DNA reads TGTGCCAGCAGTCGGGGCGGGGGGGCTGATGAGCAGTTCTTC.

The CDR3 here is CASSLGSSDYNEQFF. In nucleotides, the CDR3 is TGTGCCAGCAGCTTAGGTAGCTCCGATTACAATGAGCAGTTCTTC. This chain joins TRBV7-3 and TRBJ2-1; no clear D gene. Germline CDR1 reads SGHTA; CDR2 reads FQGTGA. There are 15 residues in the CDR3. The germline V and J ends were trimmed by 2 bases and 4 bases, with 12 bases remaining between them.

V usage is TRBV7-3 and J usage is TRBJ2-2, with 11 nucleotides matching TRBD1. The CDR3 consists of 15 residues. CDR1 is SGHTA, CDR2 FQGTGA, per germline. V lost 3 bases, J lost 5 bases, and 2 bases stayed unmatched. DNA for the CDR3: TGTGCCAGCAGCTTTGGGACAGGGGGTACCGGGGAGCTGTTTTTT. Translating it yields CASSFGTGGTGELFF.

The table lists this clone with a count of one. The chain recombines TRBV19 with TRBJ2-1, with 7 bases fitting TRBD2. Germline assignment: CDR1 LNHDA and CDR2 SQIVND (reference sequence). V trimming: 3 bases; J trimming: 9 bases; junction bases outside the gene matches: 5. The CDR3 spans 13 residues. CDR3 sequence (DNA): TGTGCCAGTAGTATCGCGGGGGATGTTGAGCAGTTCTTC. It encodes CASSIAGDVEQFF. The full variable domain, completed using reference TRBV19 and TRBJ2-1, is DGGITQSPKYLFRKEGQNVTLSCEQNLNHDAMYWYRQDPGQGLRLIYYSQIVNDFQKGDIAEGYSVSREKKESFPLTVTSAQKNPTAFYLCASSIAGDVEQFFGPGTRLTVL.

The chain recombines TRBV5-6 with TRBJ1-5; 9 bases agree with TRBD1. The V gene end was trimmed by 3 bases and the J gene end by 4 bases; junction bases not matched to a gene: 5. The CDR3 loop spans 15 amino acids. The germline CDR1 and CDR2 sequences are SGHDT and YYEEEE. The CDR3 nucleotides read TGTGCCAGCAGCTCGTGGGACAGGGCTAATCAGCCCCAGCATTTT. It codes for CASSSWDRANQPQHF.

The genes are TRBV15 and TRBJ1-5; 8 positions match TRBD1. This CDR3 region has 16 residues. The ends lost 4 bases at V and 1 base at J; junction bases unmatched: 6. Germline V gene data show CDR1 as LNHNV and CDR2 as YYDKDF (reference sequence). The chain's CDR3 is CATSNTQGASNQPQHF. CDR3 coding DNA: TGTGCCACCAGCAATACCCAGGGGGCAAGCAATCAGCCCCAGCATTTT.

The CDR3 DNA sequence: TGCAGCGTTCGAGGAGTATTCACAGATACGCAGTATTTT. This gives the protein CSVRGVFTDTQYF. The genes are TRBV29-1 and TRBJ2-3; D not certain. Germline lookup yields CDR1 SQVTM and CDR2 ANQGSEA. The ends were cut back, 5 bases at V and 2 bases at J, with 11 bases in the middle. CDR3 length: 13 residues.

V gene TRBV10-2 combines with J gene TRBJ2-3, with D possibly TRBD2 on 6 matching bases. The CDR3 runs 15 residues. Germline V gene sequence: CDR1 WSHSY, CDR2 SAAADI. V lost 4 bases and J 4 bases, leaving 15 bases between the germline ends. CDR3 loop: CASSGLVGIADTQYF. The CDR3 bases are TGCGCCAGCAGTGGACTAGTAGGTATCGCAGATACGCAGTATTTT.

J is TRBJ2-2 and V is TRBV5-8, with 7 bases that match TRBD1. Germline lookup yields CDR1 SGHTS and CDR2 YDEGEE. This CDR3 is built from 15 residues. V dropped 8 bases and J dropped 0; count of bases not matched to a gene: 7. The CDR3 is CARNRQGTNTGELFF. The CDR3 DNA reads TGTGCCAGAAATCGACAGGGTACGAACACCGGGGAGCTGTTTTTT.